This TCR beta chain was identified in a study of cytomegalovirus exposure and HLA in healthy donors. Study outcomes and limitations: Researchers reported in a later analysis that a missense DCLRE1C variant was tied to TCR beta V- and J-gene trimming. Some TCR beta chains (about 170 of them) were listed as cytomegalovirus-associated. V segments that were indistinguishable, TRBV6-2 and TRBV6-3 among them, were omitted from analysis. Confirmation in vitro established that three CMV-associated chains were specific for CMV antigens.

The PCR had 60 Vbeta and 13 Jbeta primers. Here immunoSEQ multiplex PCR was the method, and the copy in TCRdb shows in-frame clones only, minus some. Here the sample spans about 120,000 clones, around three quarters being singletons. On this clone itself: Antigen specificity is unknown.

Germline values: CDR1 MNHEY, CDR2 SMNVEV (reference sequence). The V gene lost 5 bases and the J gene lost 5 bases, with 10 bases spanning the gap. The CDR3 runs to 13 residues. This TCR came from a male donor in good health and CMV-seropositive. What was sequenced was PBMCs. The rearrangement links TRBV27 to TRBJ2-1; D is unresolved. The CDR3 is CASSPGWDNEQFF. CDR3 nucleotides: TGTGCCAGCAGTCCCGGGTGGGACAATGAGCAGTTCTTC.